The 27 T cell receptor beta chains given below trace back to one sample, sequenced in a study of T cell responses to AZD1222 COVID-19 vaccine. Clones were sequenced by immunoSEQ multiplex PCR, and TCRdb holds only the in-frame ones, with some missing. Among 120,000 or so clones listed, about four fifths were seen once. Source: peripheral blood, taken on day 0 of AZD1222 vaccination. These receptors were taken from an adult in good health.

This chain connects TRBV6-1 to TRBJ1-6; no reliable D call. The V end was cut by 1 base, the J end by 7 bases, with 11 bases between. Per germline, CDR1 MNHNS and CDR2 SASEGT. There are 15 residues in the CDR3. The chain's CDR3 is CASSEVGGYNSPLHF. CDR3 coding DNA: TGTGCCAGCAGTGAAGTAGGAGGGTACAATTCACCCCTCCACTTT.

This sequence joins TRBV18 and TRBJ1-3; no definite D call. This CDR3 spans 16 amino acids. V was trimmed by 4 bases and J by 1 base, leaving 14 bases between them. In germline, CDR1 is KGHSH, CDR2 LQKENI. The CDR3 reads CASSQTQVRSGNTIYF. As DNA, the CDR3 is TGTGCCAGCTCACAGACCCAGGTCAGGTCTGGAAACACCATATATTTT. Looking up the rest from reference TRBV18 and TRBJ1-3 gives the full variable domain: NAGVMQNPRHLVRRRGQEARLRCSPMKGHSHVYWYRQLPEEGLKFMVYLQKENIIDESGMPKERFSAEFPKEGPSILRIQQVVRGDSAAYFCASSQTQVRSGNTIYFGEGSWLTVV.

This chain connects TRBV18 to TRBJ2-5, with no clear D. Germline V lookup: CDR1 KGHSH, CDR2 LQKENI. V dropped 2 bases and J dropped 3 bases, with 13 bases sitting between them. The length of the CDR3 is 15 residues. In DNA, the CDR3 is TGTGCCAGCTCACCAAGAATTACCAGTAAAGAGACCCAGTACTTC. Translated: CASSPRITSKETQYF.

The gene calls are TRBV5-6 and TRBJ1-1; 7 bases fit TRBD1. Germline CDR1 reads SGHDT; CDR2 reads YYEEEE. V was pared by 2 bases and J by 12 bases, with 4 bases of the junction left unmatched. This CDR3 has 11 residues. The CDR3 DNA is TGTGCCAGCAGCTTAAGGGGGCTGACTTTCTTT. This encodes CASSLRGLTFF.

This chain uses TRBV5-4 with TRBJ2-7; D possibly corresponds to TRBD1 (6 bases). CDR1 SGHNT and CDR2 YYREEE come from the germline V gene (reference sequence). Trimming stripped 0 bases from V and 4 bases from J, with 8 bases between. The CDR3 is 13 residues long. In DNA form, the CDR3 reads TGTGCCAGCAGCTTGGACAGGGTGTACGAGCAGTACTTC. Amino acid sequence: CASSLDRVYEQYF.

The genes are TRBV9 and TRBJ2-1, with 9 bases matching TRBD2. Trimming cost V 4 bases and J 4 bases; bases outside gene matches: 6. The CDR3 length is 15 residues. Looked up from germline, CDR1 is SGDLS and CDR2 is YYNGEE. This CDR3 is CASSPGTSSYNEQFF. The CDR3 bases are TGTGCCAGCAGCCCCGGGACTAGCAGTTACAATGAGCAGTTCTTC. Supplemented by reference TRBV9 and TRBJ2-1, the full variable domain reads DSGVTQTPKHLITATGQRVTLRCSPRSGDLSVYWYQQSLDQGLQFLIQYYNGEERAKGNILERFSAQQFPDLHSELNLSSLELGDSALYFCASSPGTSSYNEQFFGPGTRLTVL.

V usage is TRBV21-1 and J usage is TRBJ2-3; the D call in the table, TRBD1, was not verified against the DNA. TRBV21-1 is recorded as a pseudogene. The CDR3 totals 17 residues. CDR3 DNA: TGTGCCAGCAGCAAGGCAGGACAGGGAACGGATCCAGATACGCAGTATTTT. Protein product: CASSKAGQGTDPDTQYF.

The chain uses TRBV6-5 and TRBJ2-3; maybe TRBD1 (6 bases). The CDR3 sequence is 15 residues long. Trimming stripped 5 bases from V and 5 bases from J, with 17 bases between. Germline V gene sequence: CDR1 MNHEY, CDR2 SVGAGI. The CDR3 region is CASSSDRTREDTQYF. The DNA of the CDR3 is TGTGCCAGCAGTAGCGACAGGACCAGGGAAGATACGCAGTATTTT.

The V and J genes are TRBV7-9 and TRBJ1-1; no definite D call. V was trimmed by 7 bases and J by 3 bases, leaving 15 bases between them. In germline, CDR1 is SEHNR, CDR2 FQNEAQ (reference sequence). The CDR3 length is 14 residues. The CDR3 nucleotides are TGTGCCAGCACCCAAGGGTGGGGAGACACTGAAGCTTTCTTT. The encoded protein is CASTQGWGDTEAFF.

The V and J genes are TRBV19 and TRBJ2-1, with a possible D match to TRBD2 (5 bases). Germline V gives CDR1 LNHDA, CDR2 SQIVND (reference sequence). Trimming stripped 3 bases from V and 7 bases from J, with 13 bases between. The CDR3 length is 14 residues. CDR3 coding DNA: TGTGCCAGTAGTATGGCTATCCGGAGGAATGAGCAGTTCTTC. This gives the protein CASSMAIRRNEQFF.

This clone was seen only once. The chain couples TRBV6-2 or TRBV6-3 to TRBJ2-1; 8 bases line up with TRBD2. The length of the CDR3 is 17 residues. The V and J ends lost 1 base and 6 bases, in that order; junction bases with no gene match: 11. CDR1 MNHEY and CDR2 SVGEGT come from the germline V gene. The CDR3 sequence: CASSYYPGKLAGNEQFF. CDR3 DNA sequence: TGTGCCAGCAGTTACTACCCGGGGAAGCTAGCGGGCAATGAGCAGTTCTTC.

The V call is TRBV4-3, the J call TRBJ1-1, with a tentative D call TRBD1 (5 bases). Germline V gene data show CDR1 as LGHNA and CDR2 as YSLEER. The CDR3 extends over 15 amino acids. V lost 0 bases to trimming and J lost 4 bases, with 12 bases between them. CDR3 bases: TGCGCCAGCAGCCAAGACAGGGCAGCCGGCACTGAAGCTTTCTTT. It yields the protein CASSQDRAAGTEAFF.

The chain combines TRBV28 with TRBJ1-2; perhaps TRBD1 as D (6 bases). Between the trimmed V and J ends, which lost 4 bases and 7 bases, there was a span of 28 bases. CDR1 is MDHEN and CDR2 is SYDVKM in the germline V gene. The CDR3 sequence is 18 residues long. The CDR3, as DNA: TGTGCCAGCAGTTCCTCCTTGACAGGCGCCTCTGGGGATGGTGGCTACACCTTC. Translated: CASSSSLTGASGDGGYTF.

This chain uses TRBV18 with TRBJ2-7; 9 bases are a match to TRBD1. The V segment lost 3 bases and the J segment 4 bases; nucleotides outside the gene matches: 7. Germline lookup yields CDR1 KGHSH and CDR2 LQKENI. The CDR3 has 15 amino acids. CDR3 DNA: TGTGCCAGCTCACCCGCCGGGACAGGGCAATACGAGCAGTACTTC. It yields the protein CASSPAGTGQYEQYF.

The chain carries TRBV9 and TRBJ2-2; D perhaps matches TRBD2 (6 bases). The length of the CDR3 is 14 residues. The V end was cut by 3 bases, the J end by 4 bases, with 10 bases between. Germline CDR1 and CDR2: SGDLS and YYNGEE. CDR3 sequence reads: CASSAWDFTGELFF. CDR3 in DNA: TGTGCCAGCAGCGCCTGGGACTTCACCGGGGAGCTGTTTTTT. The full variable domain, in which reference TRBV9 and TRBJ2-2 provide the parts outside the CDR3, is DSGVTQTPKHLITATGQRVTLRCSPRSGDLSVYWYQQSLDQGLQFLIQYYNGEERAKGNILERFSAQQFPDLHSELNLSSLELGDSALYFCASSAWDFTGELFFGEGSRLTVL.

This clone has just one count. This chain links TRBV27 with TRBJ2-7, with D perhaps TRBD1 or TRBD2 (5 bases each). Trimming took 8 bases from V and 0 from J, leaving 14 bases between them. This CDR3 spans 14 amino acids. Germline V gene lookup returns CDR1 MNHEY and CDR2 SMNVEV (reference sequence). The CDR3 sequence is CASRRETDSYEQYF. In DNA form, the CDR3 reads TGTGCCAGCCGAAGGGAGACAGACTCCTACGAGCAGTACTTC.

The rearrangement uses TRBV5-1 and TRBJ1-4, with D perhaps matching TRBD1 (5 bases). This CDR3 comprises 14 residues. The ends were cut back, 10 bases at V and 7 bases at J, with 20 bases in the middle. Per germline, CDR1 SGHRS and CDR2 YFSETQ. The CDR3 DNA follows: TGCGCCCTCTCCGGGGCGGGATTGAGTGAAAAACTGTTTTTT. This translates into CALSGAGLSEKLFF.

The J gene is TRBJ1-1, the V gene TRBV30; possibly TRBD1 for D (5 bases). CDR1 is GTSNPN and CDR2 is SVGIG in the germline V gene (reference sequence). The CDR3 loop spans 13 amino acids. Trimming pared 4 bases from V and 4 bases from J, leaving 13 bases between. Here the CDR3 DNA reads TGTGCCTGGATGTGGGGAAGGGGCACTGAAGCTTTCTTT. This encodes CAWMWGRGTEAFF.

This clone has a handful of counts. The rearrangement joins TRBV30 to TRBJ1-4, with 11 bases that match TRBD1. The V segment lost 4 bases and the J segment 3 bases; nucleotides outside the gene matches: 13. This CDR3 region has 18 residues. Germline-derived CDR1 and CDR2 are GTSNPN and SVGIG (reference sequence). Here the CDR3 DNA reads TGTGCCTGGATGTATTGGACAGGGGGCGCGGGAGCTAATGAAAAACTGTTTTTT. Protein product: CAWMYWTGGAGANEKLFF.

The genes are TRBV6-5 and TRBJ2-6; TRBD2 agrees at 7 bases. This CDR3 has 15 amino acids. Germline lookup yields CDR1 MNHEY and CDR2 SVGAGI. The trim removed 6 bases at V and 1 base at J, leaving 3 bases unmatched. The CDR3 nucleotides read TGTGCCAGCAGGTCGGGGGGATCTGGGGCCAACGTCCTGACTTTC. Protein product: CASRSGGSGANVLTF.

The gene calls are TRBV3-1 (or the pseudogene TRBV3-2) and TRBJ1-3, with D hard to call. Trimming took off 5 bases at V and 5 bases at J, with 22 bases between the two ends. There are 17 residues in the CDR3. Looked up from germline, CDR1 is LGHDT and CDR2 is YNNKEL (reference sequence). Written as DNA, the CDR3 is TGTGCCAGCAGCGTCCGCTGTCCCTTACACGCACGAAACACCATATATTTT. Its protein product is CASSVRCPLHARNTIYF.

This CDR3 is CASSLESGLRINTEAFF. CDR3 in DNA: TGCGCCAGCAGCTTGGAGTCCGGGTTGCGAATTAACACTGAAGCTTTCTTT. The chain carries TRBV5-1 and TRBJ1-1; D is undetermined. CDR1 SGHRS and CDR2 YFSETQ come from the germline V gene. The V and J ends lost 0 bases and 2 bases respectively, with 17 bases between them. CDR3 length equals 17 residues.

This clone was detected once. The chain uses TRBV10-3 and TRBJ1-3, with a weak D call TRBD1 (5 bases). Trimming pared 7 bases from V and 0 bases from J, leaving 10 bases between. The CDR3 is 14 residues long. Germline V gene lookup returns CDR1 ENHRY and CDR2 SYGVKD. CDR3 sequence reads: CAIKGQVSGNTIYF. DNA of the CDR3: TGTGCCATCAAGGGGCAGGTCTCTGGAAACACCATATATTTT.

V gene TRBV11-2 combines with J gene TRBJ2-7; D is perhaps TRBD2 (5 bases). Trimming cost V 5 bases and J 3 bases, with 17 bases left between them. Germline CDR1 is SGHAT and CDR2 is FQNNGV. The CDR3 is 15 amino acids. The CDR3, as DNA: TGTGCCAGCAGCGCCCCTAACGGGGTAAGCTACGAGCAGTACTTC. Its protein product is CASSAPNGVSYEQYF.

The table lists this clone with a count of one. The chain combines TRBV15 with TRBJ1-1, with D hard to call. The CDR3 has 15 residues. The germline V gene has CDR1 LNHNV and CDR2 YYDKDF (reference sequence). V dropped 0 bases and J dropped 1 base, with 9 bases sitting between them. The CDR3 reads CATSRDWGRNTEAFF. The CDR3 nucleotides read TGTGCCACCAGCAGAGATTGGGGAAGGAACACTGAAGCTTTCTTT.

The chain recombines TRBV19 with TRBJ2-5, with D unclear. The CDR3 length is 12 residues. Germline lookup yields CDR1 LNHDA and CDR2 SQIVND (reference sequence). Deletions cut 5 bases from V and 3 bases from J, with 7 bases between. In DNA, the CDR3 is TGTGCCAGTAGTGTTGCGAAAGAGACCCAGTACTTC. As protein: CASSVAKETQYF.

This clone was seen a few times. V gene TRBV5-8 combines with J gene TRBJ1-3; D is unresolved. Trimming cost V 1 base and J 0 bases, with 8 bases left between them. The germline V gene has CDR1 SGHTS and CDR2 YDEGEE. CDR3 size: 15 residues. The CDR3 coding sequence is TGTGCCAGCAGCTTGCAGTCCTTCTCTGGAAACACCATATATTTT. Its protein product is CASSLQSFSGNTIYF.